The 26 T cell receptor beta chains below come from one sample, sequenced in a study of T cell repertoires in cytomegalovirus infection. TCRdb re-called the reads with MiXCR, one entry per CDR3 protein. In the table there are 200,000 to 300,000 distinct CDR3 sequences, about an eighth of which are singletons. Input material: PBMCs. The receptors originated from a human donor in good health (CMV status not recorded). Some clones in this sample may be carry-over from other donors' samples.

This clonotype was counted between two and nine times. This sequence joins TRBV15 and TRBJ1-5; 9 bases are shared with TRBD1. Germline V gene lookup returns CDR1 LNHNV and CDR2 YYDKDF (reference sequence). With V trimmed by 3 bases and J by 7 bases, 4 bases remained unmatched. The CDR3 has 14 amino acids. CDR3: CATSSHRGQQPQHF. DNA for the CDR3: TGTGCCACCAGCAGCCACAGGGGGCAACAGCCCCAGCATTTT.

This chain joins TRBV29-1 and TRBJ2-7; the match to TRBD1 covers 7 bases. The V segment lost 4 bases and the J segment 0 bases; nucleotides outside the gene matches: 3. This CDR3 is built from 13 residues. Germline V gene sequence: CDR1 SQVTM, CDR2 ANQGSEA. The CDR3 reads CSVGDRDSYEQYF. The CDR3 region has the DNA TGCAGCGTTGGAGACAGGGACTCCTACGAGCAGTACTTC.

Of note for this clonotype: A clone one base away is much larger, so this may be a read error. This chain links TRBV7-6 with TRBJ1-1; 8 bases are a match to TRBD1. Trimming took 2 bases from V and 4 from J; bases not matched to a gene: 6. From germline, CDR1 is SGHVS and CDR2 FNYEAQ. This CDR3 spans 15 amino acids. The CDR3: CASSLPTGDGTEAFF. Written as DNA, the CDR3 is TGTGCCAGCAGCTTACCGACAGGGGATGGCACTGAAGCTTTCTTT.

This clonotype was detected only a few times. V usage is TRBV5-3 and J usage is TRBJ2-7; D gene uncertain. TRBV5-3 falls under the ORF class, with uncertain function. This CDR3 is 16 amino acids long. V gave up 8 bases and J gave up 7 bases, with 28 bases separating them. This CDR3 is CASSPVGDFGFGEQYF. For the CDR3, the DNA is TGTGCCAGCAGTCCGGTAGGTGATTTTGGGTTCGGAGAGCAGTACTTC.

The chain recombines TRBV5-1 with TRBJ2-7; tentatively, D is TRBD2 (5 bases). Deletions cut 0 bases from V and 7 bases from J, with 17 bases between. The germline gives CDR1 SGHRS, CDR2 YFSETQ. The CDR3 length is 15 residues. The CDR3 coding sequence is TGCGCCAGCAGCTTGGCCTCGACCCCGACGGGGGAGCAGTACTTC. It translates to CASSLASTPTGEQYF.

The chain joins TRBV18 to TRBJ1-4, with D possibly matching TRBD1 (6 bases). V gave up 8 bases and J gave up 4 bases, with 14 bases separating them. The length of the CDR3 is 14 residues. The germline gives CDR1 KGHSH, CDR2 LQKENI. The CDR3 sequence is CASHRTANNEKLFF. Written as DNA, the CDR3 is TGTGCCAGCCACCGGACAGCTAATAATGAAAAACTGTTTTTT.

In its sample, this clonotype was seen many times. The rearrangement links TRBV7-2 to TRBJ2-2; no firm D call. V was cut by 7 bases and J by 9 bases, with 18 bases left in between. The germline CDR1 and CDR2 sequences are SGHTA and FQGNSA. The CDR3 is made up of 14 amino acids. The CDR3 region has the DNA TGTGCCAGCACCCCGGGTCGACTTACCCGGGAGCTGTTTTTT. Amino acid sequence: CASTPGRLTRELFF.

There are a few counts of this clonotype. The rearrangement joins TRBV20-1 to TRBJ2-5; the D gene is possibly TRBD2 (5 bases). CDR1 and CDR2 from the germline V gene are DFQATT and SNEGSKA (reference sequence). The CDR3 spans 13 residues. The germline V and J ends were trimmed by 1 base and 2 bases, with 8 bases remaining between them. CDR3 loop: CSARGRGQETQYF. CDR3 DNA sequence: TGCAGTGCTAGAGGACGGGGACAAGAGACCCAGTACTTC.

CDR3 coding DNA: TGCAGCGTGCCCGGGCCTACGAACACCGGGGAGCTGTTTTTT. Protein: CSVPGPTNTGELFF. The V call is TRBV29-1, the J call TRBJ2-2; no reliable D call. V shed 6 bases and J shed 0 bases, with 11 bases lying between them. This CDR3 has 14 amino acids. Germline loops: CDR1 SQVTM, CDR2 ANQGSEA.

This clonotype was seen a handful of times. V and J are TRBV6-6 and TRBJ2-3; D tentatively reads TRBD1 or TRBD2 (5 bases each). V lost 2 bases and J 4 bases, leaving 10 bases between the germline ends. Germline assignment: CDR1 MNHNY and CDR2 SVGAGI (reference sequence). The CDR3 covers 14 residues. Written as DNA, the CDR3 is TGTGCCAGCAGTTACGGGGGTGGCGCAGATACGCAGTATTTT. It specifies CASSYGGGADTQYF.

This clonotype was seen a handful of times. The chain recombines TRBV29-1 with TRBJ1-2, with no clear D. V was shortened by 4 bases and J by 4 bases, with 22 bases between the two germline ends. This CDR3 has 16 amino acids. Germline CDR1 is SQVTM and CDR2 is ANQGSEA. The CDR3 region is CSVGVPQRGVGYGYTF. CDR3 DNA sequence: TGCAGCGTTGGCGTACCCCAACGGGGAGTGGGCTATGGCTACACCTTC.

This clonotype was counted at least ten times. The chain is built from TRBV29-1 and TRBJ1-1; TRBD1 might be the D (5 bases). The CDR3 contains 17 residues. Germline CDR1 and CDR2: SQVTM and ANQGSEA. Between the trimmed V and J ends, which lost 7 bases and 5 bases, there was a span of 29 bases. CDR3 protein: CSGTLGTFGRERTEAFF. CDR3 in DNA: TGCAGCGGTACTCTCGGGACCTTCGGCCGGGAGAGAACTGAAGCTTTCTTT.

This clonotype was detected a few times. The V gene is TRBV15, the J gene TRBJ2-1; D is possibly TRBD1 or TRBD2 (5 bases each). Trimming shortened V by 0 bases and J by 8 bases, and 17 bases separated the two germline ends. Looked up from germline, CDR1 is LNHNV and CDR2 is YYDKDF (reference sequence). The CDR3 consists of 16 residues. The CDR3 coding sequence is TGTGCCACCAGCAGAGAAGCGAAGGGACCTTGGTATGAGCAGTTCTTC. This codes for CATSREAKGPWYEQFF.

This clonotype was detected many times. CDR3 sequence reads: CASSPGTGGRFNEQFF. CDR3 DNA: TGTGCCAGCAGCCCTGGGACAGGGGGACGGTTCAATGAGCAGTTCTTC. The chain carries TRBV12-3 or TRBV12-4 and TRBJ2-1, with 11 bases aligning to TRBD1. The CDR3 loop spans 16 amino acids. Trimming cost V 6 bases and J 6 bases; bases outside gene matches: 10.

This clonotype was seen repeatedly, ten times or more. The chain joins TRBV11-3 to TRBJ2-5, with D possibly matching TRBD1 (6 bases). V lost 5 bases to trimming and J lost 9 bases, with 13 bases between them. Germline CDR1 SGHNT, CDR2 YENEEA. The CDR3 is 12 residues long. The CDR3 nucleotides read TGTGCCAGCAGCCCAGGCGAGGGGGCCCAGTACTTC. This codes for CASSPGEGAQYF.

J is TRBJ2-2 and V is TRBV2, with D hard to call. The CDR3 extends over 15 amino acids. V was cut by 5 bases and J by 3 bases, with 13 bases left in between. Germline V CDR1 and CDR2: SNHLY, FYNNEI. As DNA, the CDR3 is TGTGCCAGCAGTCACATGACTGGGGACACCGGGGAGCTGTTTTTT. As protein: CASSHMTGDTGELFF.

The sample holds a few counts of this clonotype. The genes are TRBV7-2 and TRBJ2-7, with TRBD2 matching 9 bases. CDR3 size: 14 residues. In germline, CDR1 is SGHTA, CDR2 FQGNSA. Trimming cost V 3 bases and J 4 bases; bases outside gene matches: 4. The CDR3 region is CASSLRTSVYEQYF. CDR3 bases: TGTGCCAGCAGCTTGAGGACTAGCGTTTACGAGCAGTACTTC.

This clonotype was counted a single time. V is TRBV7-4 and J is TRBJ1-2; perhaps TRBD1 as D (5 bases). CDR3 length: 14 amino acids. In germline, CDR1 is SGHVT, CDR2 SQSDAQ. Trimming left V 2 bases short and J 5 bases short, with 12 bases between. DNA for the CDR3: TGTGCCAGCAGCTTATCCGGGGCGGAATATGGCTACACCTTC. Translating it yields CASSLSGAEYGYTF.

This chain joins TRBV10-3 and TRBJ1-2; TRBD1 agrees at 8 bases. The CDR3 runs to 14 residues. Germline V gives CDR1 ENHRY, CDR2 SYGVKD. V gave up 8 bases and J gave up 6 bases; unmatched junction bases: 11. The CDR3 DNA sequence: TGTGCCATCCGAAGTGTTGGGACAGGCCATGGCTACACCTTC. Translation: CAIRSVGTGHGYTF.

The chain uses TRBV6-1 and TRBJ2-1; 10 bases agree with TRBD2. From germline, CDR1 is MNHNS and CDR2 SASEGT. The junction had 7 bases not matched to a gene; V was cut back by 5 bases and J by 6 bases. CDR3 length: 15 residues. CDR3 in DNA: TGTGCCAGCAGTCCCCTAGCGGGGGCGCCCAATGAGCAGTTCTTC. Protein: CASSPLAGAPNEQFF.

In its sample, this clonotype was seen many times. V usage is TRBV4-3 and J usage is TRBJ1-4; TRBD1 matches at 8 bases. This CDR3 is 16 amino acids long. Germline loops: CDR1 LGHNA, CDR2 YSLEER. Trimming removed 1 base from V and 4 bases from J; junction bases left unmatched: 5. The CDR3 DNA follows: TGCGCCAGCAGCCAAGGCGGACAGGGAAGTAATGAAAAACTGTTTTTT. It yields the protein CASSQGGQGSNEKLFF.

V usage is TRBV2 and J usage is TRBJ2-3; no clear D. Germline lookup yields CDR1 SNHLY and CDR2 FYNNEI. Deletions cut 3 bases from V and 6 bases from J, with 7 bases between. CDR3 size: 12 residues. CDR3 protein: CASSDGWDTQYF. The CDR3 DNA sequence: TGTGCCAGCAGTGATGGGTGGGATACGCAGTATTTT.

V gene TRBV6-6 combines with J gene TRBJ1-5, with TRBD1 matching over 9 bases. The CDR3 extends over 19 amino acids. V lost 2 bases to trimming and J lost 0 bases; unmatched junction nucleotides: 11. CDR1 MNHNY and CDR2 SVGAGI come from the germline V gene (reference sequence). Here the CDR3 DNA reads TGTGCCAGCAGTTACCCGGACAGGGGACCCTCCAATAGCAATCAGCCCCAGCATTTT. Its protein is CASSYPDRGPSNSNQPQHF.

About this clonotype: The DNA is omitted, as the CDR3 cannot be located on it reliably, and the CDR3 follows TCRdb's listing. V gene TRBV12-3 or TRBV12-4 combines with J gene TRBJ1-2. 13 amino acids form the CDR3, both terminal residues included. CDR3 region: CASSTSANYGYTF.

CDR3 protein: CASPLPGTAPTEQYF. CDR3 in DNA: TGTGCCAGCCCATTACCCGGGACTGCCCCAACCGAGCAGTACTTC. The chain employs TRBV28 and TRBJ2-7; possibly TRBD2 for D (6 bases). Trimming left V 8 bases short and J 6 bases short, with 23 bases between. The CDR3 spans 15 residues. Germline CDR1 is MDHEN and CDR2 is SYDVKM. Full variable domain (missing parts from reference TRBV28 and TRBJ2-7): DVKVTQSSRYLVKRTGEKVFLECVQDMDHENMFWYRQDPGLGLRLIYFSYDVKMKEKGDIPEGYSVSREKKERFSLILESASTNQTSMYLCASPLPGTAPTEQYFGPGTRLTVT.

This clonotype was recorded at least ten times. The chain couples TRBV5-1 to TRBJ1-1, with D perhaps TRBD1 (6 bases). The CDR3 has 15 residues. The ends were cut back, 3 bases at V and 5 bases at J, with 17 bases in the middle. In germline, CDR1 is SGHRS, CDR2 YFSETQ. The CDR3 sequence: CASSSQGLTGTEAFF. The CDR3 DNA reads as TGCGCCAGCAGCTCACAGGGTCTCACCGGGACTGAAGCTTTCTTT.